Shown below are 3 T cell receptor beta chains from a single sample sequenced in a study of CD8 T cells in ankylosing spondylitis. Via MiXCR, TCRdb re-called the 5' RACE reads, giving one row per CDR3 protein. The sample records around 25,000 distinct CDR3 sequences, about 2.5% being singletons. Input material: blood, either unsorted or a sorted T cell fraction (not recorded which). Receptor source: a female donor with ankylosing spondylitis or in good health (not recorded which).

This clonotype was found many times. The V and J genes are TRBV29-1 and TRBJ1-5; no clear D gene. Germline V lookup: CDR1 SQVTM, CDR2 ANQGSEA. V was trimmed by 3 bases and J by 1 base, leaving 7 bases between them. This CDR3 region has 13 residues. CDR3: CSVDGISNQPQHF. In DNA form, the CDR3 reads TGCAGCGTTGATGGGATAAGCAATCAGCCCCAGCATTTT.

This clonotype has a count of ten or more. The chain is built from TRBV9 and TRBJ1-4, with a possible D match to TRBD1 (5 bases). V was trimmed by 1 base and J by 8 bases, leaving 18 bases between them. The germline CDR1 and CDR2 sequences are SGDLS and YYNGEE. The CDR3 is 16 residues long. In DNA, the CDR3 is TGTGCCAGCAGCGTAAGCGGGGGGGACCCATGGGAAAAACTGTTTTTT. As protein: CASSVSGGDPWEKLFF.

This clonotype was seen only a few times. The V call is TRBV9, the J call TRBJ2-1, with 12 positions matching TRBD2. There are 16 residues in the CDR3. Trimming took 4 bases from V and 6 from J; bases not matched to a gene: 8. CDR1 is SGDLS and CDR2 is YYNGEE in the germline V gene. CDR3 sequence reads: CASSPQLAGGSNEQFF. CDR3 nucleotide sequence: TGTGCCAGCAGCCCCCAACTAGCGGGGGGCTCCAATGAGCAGTTCTTC.